What follows are 29 T cell receptor beta chains derived from one specimen sequenced in a study of cytomegalovirus exposure and HLA in healthy donors. In the PCR, 60 Vbeta and 13 Jbeta primers were used. Sequenced by immunoSEQ multiplex PCR; TCRdb stores in-frame clones only, minus some. The table lists about 110,000 clones, around 73% of them singletons. Sequencing used PBMCs. All receptors derive from a man younger than 45 in good health and CMV-seronegative.

The V and J genes are TRBV30 and TRBJ1-2, with 7 bases fitting TRBD1. Looked up from germline, CDR1 is GTSNPN and CDR2 is SVGIG (reference sequence). Unmatched junction bases numbered 17, after V lost 8 bases and J lost 2 bases. This CDR3 is 16 amino acids long. CDR3 nucleotides: TGTGCCCCTCCCGGGACAGACGGCTTGAGGAACTATGGCTACACCTTC. The encoded protein is CAPPGTDGLRNYGYTF.

This chain joins TRBV19 and TRBJ2-5; 8 bases are shared with TRBD2. CDR1 and CDR2 from the germline V gene are LNHDA and SQIVND (reference sequence). The trim removed 6 bases at V and 3 bases at J, leaving 6 bases unmatched. This CDR3 contains 14 residues. CDR3 region: CASRRTSTEETQYF. DNA for the CDR3: TGTGCCAGTAGGAGGACTAGCACTGAAGAGACCCAGTACTTC.

In its sample, this clone was seen a few times. The V and J genes are TRBV9 and TRBJ1-3, with 7 bases that match TRBD1. CDR3 size: 17 residues. Germline V gene lookup returns CDR1 SGDLS and CDR2 YYNGEE. The ends lost 0 bases at V and 0 bases at J; junction bases unmatched: 6. In nucleotides, the CDR3 is TGTGCCAGCAGCGTAGGCGGGGACAGATTCTCTGGAAACACCATATATTTT. This translates into CASSVGGDRFSGNTIYF.

The chain recombines TRBV2 with TRBJ2-5; 8 nucleotides match TRBD2. Trimming removed 9 bases from V and 4 bases from J; junction bases left unmatched: 10. The length of the CDR3 is 14 residues. Per germline, CDR1 SNHLY and CDR2 FYNNEI. CDR3 region: CARDGTSRGETQYF. The DNA of the CDR3 is TGTGCCAGAGACGGGACTAGTAGGGGAGAGACCCAGTACTTC.

The chain uses TRBV9 and TRBJ2-3; 10 nucleotides agree with TRBD1. V trimming: 5 bases; J trimming: 0 bases; junction bases outside the gene matches: 3. Germline V CDR1 and CDR2: SGDLS, YYNGEE. This CDR3 spans 15 amino acids. The CDR3 DNA follows: TGTGCCAGCAGAAAGACAGGGGGCAGCACAGATACGCAGTATTTT. It codes for CASRKTGGSTDTQYF. Using reference TRBV9 and TRBJ2-3 for the parts outside the CDR3, the full variable domain is DSGVTQTPKHLITATGQRVTLRCSPRSGDLSVYWYQQSLDQGLQFLIQYYNGEERAKGNILERFSAQQFPDLHSELNLSSLELGDSALYFCASRKTGGSTDTQYFGPGTRLTVL.

The gene calls are TRBV28 and TRBJ2-5, with D unresolved. Germline-derived CDR1 and CDR2 are MDHEN and SYDVKM. The CDR3 has 14 residues. Trimming stripped 2 bases from V and 2 bases from J, with 9 bases between. In DNA, the CDR3 is TGTGCCAGCAGTTTAACGGCACTACAAGAGACCCAGTACTTC. This codes for CASSLTALQETQYF.

The CDR3 bases are TGCACCAGCAGCCAAGCCTCCGGTGGGCCCTACGAGCAGTACTTC. As protein: CTSSQASGGPYEQYF. V usage is TRBV1 and J usage is TRBJ2-5; the table names TRBD1, a call not compared with the DNA. The DNA end is more similar to TRBJ2-7, so the J call may be wrong. TRBV1 is deemed a pseudogene. This CDR3 is built from 15 residues.

V usage is TRBV7-6 and J usage is TRBJ2-5; no clear D. Germline CDR1 reads SGHVS; CDR2 reads FNYEAQ. V dropped 3 bases and J dropped 5 bases, with 4 bases sitting between them. CDR3 size: 11 residues. The CDR3 DNA reads as TGTGCCAGCAGCTTCCAGGAGACCCAGTACTTC. Translation: CASSFQETQYF.

This clone was recorded a few times. This chain connects TRBV28 to TRBJ1-3; D not certain. The CDR3 totals 13 residues. With 3 bases removed from V and 2 bases from J, the gap between germline ends came to 5 bases. CDR1 is MDHEN and CDR2 is SYDVKM in the germline V gene. In DNA form, the CDR3 reads TGTGCCAGCAGTTTCGGGACTGGAAACACCATATATTTT. As protein: CASSFGTGNTIYF.

J is TRBJ2-1 and V is TRBV29-1; 8 bases agree with TRBD2. The CDR3 is made up of 18 amino acids. With 0 bases clipped from V and 5 bases from J, the junction kept 15 bases outside the gene matches. CDR1 is SQVTM, CDR2 ANQGSEA, per germline. CDR3 coding DNA: TGCAGCGTTGAAGATCGATCCCCCGGGACTAGGTTTCACAATGAGCAGTTCTTC. Protein: CSVEDRSPGTRFHNEQFF.

The table lists this clone with a count of one. The chain combines TRBV9 with TRBJ2-1; 8 bases are shared with TRBD2. The CDR3 covers 18 residues. The V gene end was trimmed by 3 bases and the J gene end by 1 base; junction bases not matched to a gene: 12. Germline-derived CDR1 and CDR2 are SGDLS and YYNGEE. CDR3 amino acids: CASSGPRGGGRSYNEQFF. CDR3 DNA sequence: TGTGCCAGCAGCGGTCCTCGGGGCGGGGGGAGATCCTACAATGAGCAGTTCTTC.

V gene TRBV13 combines with J gene TRBJ2-7, with TRBD2 matching over 7 bases. CDR1 and CDR2 (germline): PRHDT, FYEKMQ (reference sequence). The CDR3 has 17 amino acids. J lost 7 bases, V lost 5 bases, and 20 bases had no gene match. The DNA of the CDR3 is TGTGCCAGCAGCCCGCCTCTAATCGGGCAGGTCGGGAGGGAGCAGTACTTC. Protein sequence: CASSPPLIGQVGREQYF.

CDR3 amino acids: CASSLEGAGANVLTF. CDR3 nucleotide sequence: TGTGCCAGCAGCTTAGAGGGGGCTGGGGCCAACGTCCTGACTTTC. J is TRBJ2-6 and V is TRBV7-8; D possibly corresponds to TRBD1 (6 bases). Germline assignment: CDR1 SGHVS and CDR2 FQNEAQ. Trimming left V 1 base short and J 2 bases short, with 6 bases between. This CDR3 region has 15 residues.

V and J are TRBV7-3 and TRBJ1-1; D might be TRBD1 (5 bases). Germline CDR1 SGHTA, CDR2 FQGTGA. V lost 2 bases and J 0 bases, leaving 7 bases between the germline ends. The CDR3 loop spans 14 amino acids. The CDR3 DNA is TGTGCCAGCAGCTTAGGGGCTATGAACACTGAAGCTTTCTTT. It is translated as CASSLGAMNTEAFF. Together with reference TRBV7-3 and TRBJ1-1, the CDR3 gives the full variable domain: GAGVSQTPSNKVTEKGKYVELRCDPISGHTALYWYRQSLGQGPEFLIYFQGTGAADDSGLPNDRFFAVRPEGSVSTLKIQRTERGDSAVYLCASSLGAMNTEAFFGQGTRLTVV.

The chain couples TRBV10-3 to TRBJ2-7; a possible D gene is TRBD1 (5 bases). This CDR3 spans 14 amino acids. Per germline, CDR1 ENHRY and CDR2 SYGVKD. V gave up 3 bases and J gave up 2 bases, with 11 bases separating them. CDR3 coding DNA: TGTGCCATCAGTGATCCCGGCAGGGCCTACGAGCAGTACTTC. It yields the protein CAISDPGRAYEQYF.

The chain uses TRBV18 and TRBJ2-2, with 9 bases identical to TRBD1. This CDR3 comprises 16 residues. J gave up 3 bases and V 0 bases, and 2 bases lay outside the gene matches. CDR1 and CDR2 (germline): KGHSH, LQKENI. This CDR3 is CASSPPDRGDTGELFF. The DNA of the CDR3 is TGTGCCAGCTCACCACCTGACAGGGGGGACACCGGGGAGCTGTTTTTT.

This clone has only a few counts. The rearrangement uses TRBV4-1 and TRBJ1-4; D unresolved. This CDR3 contains 14 residues. Germline CDR1 and CDR2: MGHRA and YSYEKL. V was pared by 7 bases and J by 7 bases, with 16 bases between. The DNA of the CDR3 is TGCGCCAGCACCCCAGTCCGGTCGGGTGAAAAACTGTTTTTT. This sequence encodes CASTPVRSGEKLFF.

The V call is TRBV28, the J call TRBJ1-5; D may be TRBD1 (5 bases). V was cut by 5 bases and J by 0 bases, with 17 bases left in between. The CDR3 loop spans 17 amino acids. In germline, CDR1 is MDHEN, CDR2 SYDVKM. The CDR3 is CASSPFQGTHSNQPQHF. The CDR3 bases are TGTGCCAGCAGTCCCTTCCAGGGAACCCATAGCAATCAGCCCCAGCATTTT. The entire variable domain, with the rest obtained from reference TRBV28 and TRBJ1-5, is as follows: DVKVTQSSRYLVKRTGEKVFLECVQDMDHENMFWYRQDPGLGLRLIYFSYDVKMKEKGDIPEGYSVSREKKERFSLILESASTNQTSMYLCASSPFQGTHSNQPQHFGDGTRLSIL.

This chain uses TRBV14 with TRBJ1-6; D is ambiguous. CDR1 is SGHDN and CDR2 is FVKESK in the germline V gene. The CDR3 runs 15 residues. V was clipped by 0 bases and J by 7 bases, with 10 bases between them. CDR3 DNA sequence: TGTGCCAGCAGCCAAGATGGCCGAGGCAATTCACCCCTCCACTTT. Amino acid sequence: CASSQDGRGNSPLHF.

This clone was seen only once. The chain combines TRBV5-1 with TRBJ2-7; a weak D match, TRBD1 (5 bases). This CDR3 is 11 amino acids long. Germline values: CDR1 SGHRS, CDR2 YFSETQ. V shed 6 bases and J shed 5 bases, with 9 bases lying between them. As DNA, the CDR3 is TGCGCCAGCACAGCAGGGAACGAGCAGTACTTC. Encoded protein: CASTAGNEQYF.

The CDR3, as DNA: TGTGCCAGCAGTGCCGTGGCCGTCGGGACTAGCTCCTACGAGCAGTACTTC. Protein: CASSAVAVGTSSYEQYF. The gene calls are TRBV6-4 and TRBJ2-7, with 8 bases that match TRBD2. Trimming cost V 4 bases and J 0 bases; bases outside gene matches: 11. Germline CDR1 MRHNA, CDR2 SNTAGT. CDR3 length equals 17 residues.

The chain links TRBV9 to TRBJ1-2; maybe TRBD1 (5 bases). Trimming took 4 bases from V and 1 from J, leaving 14 bases between them. The CDR3 consists of 15 residues. Germline V gene data show CDR1 as SGDLS and CDR2 as YYNGEE. This CDR3 is CASSTGGPSNYGYTF. The CDR3 DNA reads as TGTGCCAGCAGCACCGGGGGACCGAGTAACTATGGCTACACCTTC.

This clone showed up just once. This chain links TRBV28 with TRBJ2-1, with 14 bases matching TRBD2. The CDR3 is made up of 15 amino acids. In germline, CDR1 is MDHEN, CDR2 SYDVKM. The V and J ends lost 6 bases and 7 bases, in that order; junction bases with no gene match: 5. As DNA, the CDR3 is TGTGCCAGCAGCCAGACTAGCGGGAGGGCGAATGAGCAGTTCTTC. Its translation is CASSQTSGRANEQFF.

The DNA for the CDR3 is TGTGCCAGCAGCAAACAGGGACCCGCTGAAGCTTTCTTT. This gives the protein CASSKQGPAEAFF. The rearrangement links TRBV7-9 to TRBJ1-1; tentative D call: TRBD1 (6 bases). V lost 5 bases, J lost 6 bases, and 13 bases lay in between. This CDR3 has 13 residues. Germline lookup yields CDR1 SEHNR and CDR2 FQNEAQ (reference sequence).

The chain combines TRBV19 with TRBJ2-5, with 7 positions matching TRBD2. The CDR3 spans 15 residues. Trimming removed 7 bases from V and 1 base from J; junction bases left unmatched: 9. CDR1 is LNHDA and CDR2 is SQIVND in the germline V gene (reference sequence). DNA of the CDR3: TGTGCCAGTACCATTTCAGGGACTACCCAAGAGACCCAGTACTTC. This sequence encodes CASTISGTTQETQYF. The entire variable domain, with the rest obtained from reference TRBV19 and TRBJ2-5, is as follows: DGGITQSPKYLFRKEGQNVTLSCEQNLNHDAMYWYRQDPGQGLRLIYYSQIVNDFQKGDIAEGYSVSREKKESFPLTVTSAQKNPTAFYLCASTISGTTQETQYFGPGTRLLVL.

This sequence joins TRBV5-4 and TRBJ2-1; 7 positions match TRBD2. The CDR3 is made up of 17 amino acids. Germline trimming cut 0 bases from V and 3 bases from J; bases unmatched to any gene: 9. The germline gives CDR1 SGHNT, CDR2 YYREEE (reference sequence). The CDR3, as DNA: TGTGCCAGCAGCTTGGCCCCGGGGCGGGGGAACTACAATGAGCAGTTCTTC. Its protein is CASSLAPGRGNYNEQFF.

This chain connects TRBV27 to TRBJ2-7; D possibly corresponds to TRBD2 (6 bases). There are 14 residues in the CDR3. V was trimmed by 3 bases and J by 0 bases, leaving 9 bases between them. Per the germline V gene, CDR1 is MNHEY and CDR2 is SMNVEV (reference sequence). CDR3 region: CASSFGGPSYEQYF. CDR3 nucleotides: TGTGCCAGCAGTTTCGGGGGTCCCTCCTACGAGCAGTACTTC.

The sample holds a few counts of this clone. The V call is TRBV2, the J call TRBJ1-6; D is ambiguous. The CDR3 extends over 13 amino acids. Germline V gene sequence: CDR1 SNHLY, CDR2 FYNNEI. Trimming removed 6 bases from V and 3 bases from J, with 6 bases in between. CDR3 bases: TGTGCCAGCAGCGAGAGCTATAATTCACCCCTCCACTTT. Translation: CASSESYNSPLHF.

This chain links TRBV12-5 with TRBJ2-1; TRBD2 is a possible D gene (5 bases). The CDR3 has 16 residues. With 1 base removed from V and 2 bases from J, the gap between germline ends came to 12 bases. Looked up from germline, CDR1 is LGHNT and CDR2 is FRNRAP. Written as DNA, the CDR3 is TGTGCTAGTGGTTTGGCAACCGGGAAAACCTACAATGAGCAGTTCTTC. Its translation: CASGLATGKTYNEQFF.